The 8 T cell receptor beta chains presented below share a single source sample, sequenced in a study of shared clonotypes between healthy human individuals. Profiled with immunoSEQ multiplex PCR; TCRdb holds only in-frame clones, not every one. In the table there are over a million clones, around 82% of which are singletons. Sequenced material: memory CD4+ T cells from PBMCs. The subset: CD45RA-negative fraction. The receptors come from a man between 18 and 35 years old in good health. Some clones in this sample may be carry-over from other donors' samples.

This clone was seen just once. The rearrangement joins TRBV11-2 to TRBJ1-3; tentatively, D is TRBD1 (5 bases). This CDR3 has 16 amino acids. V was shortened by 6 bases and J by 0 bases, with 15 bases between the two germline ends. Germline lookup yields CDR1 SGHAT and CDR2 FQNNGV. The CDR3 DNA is TGTGCCAGCAGGGCCGGTGGGGCGAGCTCTGGAAACACCATATATTTT. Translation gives CASRAGGASSGNTIYF.

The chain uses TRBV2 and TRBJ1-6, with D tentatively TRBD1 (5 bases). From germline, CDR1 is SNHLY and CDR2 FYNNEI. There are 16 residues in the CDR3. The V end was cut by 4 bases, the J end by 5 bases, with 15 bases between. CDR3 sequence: CASSVPTRGDNSPLHF. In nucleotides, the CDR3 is TGTGCCAGCAGTGTCCCCACGCGAGGGGATAATTCACCCCTCCACTTT.

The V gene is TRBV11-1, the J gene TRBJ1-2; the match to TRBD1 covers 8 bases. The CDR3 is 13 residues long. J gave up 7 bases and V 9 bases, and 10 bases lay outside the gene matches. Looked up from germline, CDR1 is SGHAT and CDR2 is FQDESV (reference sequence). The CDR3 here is CASSPGQGAGYTF. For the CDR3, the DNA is TGTGCCAGTAGCCCCGGACAGGGCGCTGGCTACACCTTC.

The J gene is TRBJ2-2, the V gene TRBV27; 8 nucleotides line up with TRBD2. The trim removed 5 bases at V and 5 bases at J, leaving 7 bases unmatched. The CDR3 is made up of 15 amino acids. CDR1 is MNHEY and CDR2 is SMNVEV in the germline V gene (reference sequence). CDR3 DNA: TGTGCCAGCAGTCGAACTAGCGGTCGGACCGGGGAGCTGTTTTTT. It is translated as CASSRTSGRTGELFF.

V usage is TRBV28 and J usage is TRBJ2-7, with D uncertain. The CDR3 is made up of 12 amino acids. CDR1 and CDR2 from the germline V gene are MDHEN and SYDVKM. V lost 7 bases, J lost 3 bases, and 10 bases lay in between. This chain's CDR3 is CASTSRNYEQYF. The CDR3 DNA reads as TGTGCCAGCACCTCAAGGAACTACGAGCAGTACTTC.

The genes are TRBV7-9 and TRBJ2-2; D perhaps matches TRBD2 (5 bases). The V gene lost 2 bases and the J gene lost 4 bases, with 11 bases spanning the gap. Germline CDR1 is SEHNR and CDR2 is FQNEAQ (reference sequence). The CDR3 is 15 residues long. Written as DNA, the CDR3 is TGTGCCAGCAGCTTAACTAGGGCGGGCACCGGGGAGCTGTTTTTT. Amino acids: CASSLTRAGTGELFF.

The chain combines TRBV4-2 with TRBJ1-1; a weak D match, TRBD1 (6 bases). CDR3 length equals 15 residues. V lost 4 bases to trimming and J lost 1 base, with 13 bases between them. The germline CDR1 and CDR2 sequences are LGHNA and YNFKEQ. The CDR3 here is CASSRPGGANTEAFF. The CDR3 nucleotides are TGTGCCAGCAGCCGGCCGGGGGGGGCGAACACTGAAGCTTTCTTT.

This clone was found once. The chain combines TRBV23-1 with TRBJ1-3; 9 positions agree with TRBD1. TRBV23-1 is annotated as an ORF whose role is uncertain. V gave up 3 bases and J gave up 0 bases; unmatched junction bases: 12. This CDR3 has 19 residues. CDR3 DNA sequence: TGCGCCAGCAGTCAGCCGGGACAGGGACCCCCCGACTCTGGAAACACCATATATTTT. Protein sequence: CASSQPGQGPPDSGNTIYF.